The sequence of this T cell receptor (beta chain) was determined in a study of spatial heterogeneity in lung cancer. In the study overall: Detection consistently captured more beta-chain sequences than alpha-chain sequences. The average appearance count of each unique TCR and UMI combination in raw reads was more than 9.5.

The time point was: sample taken at primary tumor resection. Whole RNA was taken from tumor, nontumor lung or frozen PBMC; it was then sequenced unsorted. The CDR3 contains 15 residues. The germline V gene has CDR1 SGHRS and CDR2 YFSETQ. V shed 7 bases and J shed 8 bases, with 19 bases lying between them. A unique molecular identifier was attached to every TCR cDNA molecule. TCRdb recomputed calls from the 5' RACE reads with MiXCR, one row per CDR3 protein. The sample has roughly 60,000 distinct CDR3 sequences, more than 7% seen once. The chain joins TRBV5-1 to TRBJ1-6, with D uncertain. This material consisted of PBMCs, taken at surgery. This receptor was obtained from a female donor with early-stage non-small cell lung cancer. CDR3 residues: CASGAEPGSYSPLHF. The CDR3 DNA is TGCGCCAGCGGAGCAGAACCGGGTAGCTATTCACCCCTCCACTTT.